The 32 T cell receptor beta chains below come from one sample, sequenced in a study of shared clonotypes between healthy human individuals (dated by TCRdb to 2020 to 2022). The method was the immunoSEQ multiplex PCR assay. TCRdb limited this immuneACCESS table to in-frame rearrangements with V and J called. A share of clones is missing; checked studies link under half to unresolved V genes, and the rest is unexplained. Here the sample has 2 million to 2.5 million clones; about 95% occur a single time. The top ten clones comprise 0.1% to 0.15% of the sample. Sequenced material: naive CD4+ T cells sorted from blood. In light of the paper, this sample's cell subset or site label describes: CD45RA+ positively selected. Source of these receptors: a man aged 18 to 29 in good health.

The V and J genes are TRBV7-2 and TRBJ2-7, with 9 bases that match TRBD1. This CDR3 is 14 amino acids long. The trim removed 6 bases at V and 2 bases at J, leaving 5 bases unmatched. Looked up from germline, CDR1 is SGHTA and CDR2 is FQGNSA. CDR3 loop: CASSPNRGPYEQYF. The CDR3 DNA follows: TGTGCCAGCAGTCCAAACAGGGGGCCCTACGAGCAGTACTTC. The full variable domain, with the rest looked up from reference TRBV7-2 and TRBJ2-7, is GAGVSQSPSNKVTEKGKDVELRCDPISGHTALYWYRQSLGQGLEFLIYFQGNSAPDKSGLPSDRFSAERTGGSVSTLTIQRTQQEDSAVYLCASSPNRGPYEQYFGPGTRLTVT.

This rearrangement joins TRBV11-2 to TRBJ1-1; weak D call: TRBD1 (5 bases). The CDR3 has 15 residues. CDR1 is SGHAT and CDR2 is FQNNGV in the germline V gene. V shed 4 bases and J shed 1 base, with 13 bases lying between them. CDR3 region: CASSSQLGQNTEAFF. The CDR3 nucleotides are TGTGCCAGCAGCTCCCAACTCGGACAGAACACTGAAGCTTTCTTT.

The rearrangement links TRBV30 to TRBJ1-3; D call uncertain. Trimming left V 3 bases short and J 4 bases short, with 4 bases between. Germline V CDR1 and CDR2: GTSNPN, SVGIG (reference sequence). This CDR3 has 11 amino acids. CDR3 sequence (DNA): TGTGCCTGGAGAGTAGGAAACACCATATATTTT. Residues: CAWRVGNTIYF.

This chain uses TRBV27 with TRBJ1-2; the D gene is possibly TRBD1 (6 bases). The germline V gene encodes CDR1 MNHEY and CDR2 SMNVEV (reference sequence). This CDR3 has 14 amino acids. V was shortened by 5 bases and J by 4 bases, with 14 bases between the two germline ends. CDR3 in amino acids: CASSRGGIAYGYTF. CDR3 nucleotide sequence: TGTGCCAGCAGTAGAGGGGGGATTGCCTATGGCTACACCTTC.

V and J are TRBV9 and TRBJ1-3; the match to TRBD1 covers 8 bases. The CDR3 totals 16 residues. The V and J ends lost 3 bases and 4 bases, in that order; junction bases with no gene match: 9. The germline gives CDR1 SGDLS, CDR2 YYNGEE. CDR3 loop: CASSGQDRVDGNTIYF. Written as DNA, the CDR3 is TGTGCCAGCAGCGGCCAGGACAGGGTGGACGGAAACACCATATATTTT.

The table lists this clone with a count of one. Different DNA sequences within this sample yield the same CDR3. The J gene is TRBJ2-2, the V gene TRBV30; D perhaps matches TRBD2 (6 bases). This CDR3 is built from 13 residues. The germline CDR1 and CDR2 sequences are GTSNPN and SVGIG (reference sequence). V lost 1 base and J lost 6, with 9 bases in between. CDR3 coding DNA: TGTGCCTGGAGTGCCACGGGGGCCGGGGAGCTGTTTTTT. This gives the protein CAWSATGAGELFF.

This clone was seen once. The V call is TRBV5-1, the J call TRBJ2-3; perhaps TRBD2 as D (6 bases). The CDR3 length is 16 residues. CDR1 SGHRS and CDR2 YFSETQ come from the germline V gene. V lost 3 bases to trimming and J lost 2 bases, with 16 bases between them. The CDR3 sequence is CASSYRPGLSTDTQYF. CDR3 in DNA: TGCGCCAGCAGCTACCGTCCGGGACTTTCCACAGATACGCAGTATTTT.

The chain couples TRBV7-9 to TRBJ1-1, with D tentatively TRBD1 (5 bases). Trimming left V 2 bases short and J 1 base short, with 14 bases between. Germline V gene sequence: CDR1 SEHNR, CDR2 FQNEAQ (reference sequence). The CDR3 runs to 16 residues. In nucleotides, the CDR3 is TGTGCCAGCAGCTTACTTTCCAGGGCGGAGAACACTGAAGCTTTCTTT. Translated, it gives CASSLLSRAENTEAFF.

V gene TRBV21-1 combines with J gene TRBJ2-7; TRBD1 is taken as the D call from the table, unchecked against the DNA. TRBV21-1 is described as a pseudogene. This CDR3 spans 18 amino acids. CDR3: CASSKENGTENQSYEQYF. As DNA, the CDR3 is TGTGCCAGCAGCAAAGAAAACGGGACAGAGAATCAGTCCTACGAGCAGTACTTC.

The V call is TRBV5-4, the J call TRBJ2-7, with 7 bases identical to TRBD1. Germline V CDR1 and CDR2: SGHNT, YYREEE (reference sequence). The CDR3 covers 14 residues. J was trimmed by 3 bases and V by 0 bases; bases with no gene match: 3. CDR3 in amino acids: CASSLAGTDYEQYF. The CDR3, as DNA: TGTGCCAGCAGCTTGGCGGGGACAGACTACGAGCAGTACTTC.

The chain employs TRBV5-8 and TRBJ1-6; maybe TRBD1 (5 bases). CDR1 and CDR2 (germline): SGHTS, YDEGEE. The V gene lost 2 bases and the J gene lost 5 bases, with 14 bases spanning the gap. The CDR3 contains 16 residues. The CDR3: CASSFGTHQNNSPLHF. The CDR3 region has the DNA TGTGCCAGCAGCTTCGGGACTCACCAGAATAATTCACCCCTCCACTTT.

This clone was recorded once. This chain links TRBV6-7 with TRBJ2-7; a possible D gene is TRBD1 (6 bases). TRBV6-7 is flagged as an ORF with uncertain function. CDR3 length: 13 amino acids. Trimming cost V 6 bases and J 1 base, with 10 bases left between them. This CDR3 is CASRLGQSYEQYF. DNA for the CDR3: TGTGCCAGCAGGCTAGGACAGTCCTACGAGCAGTACTTC.

The V call is TRBV11-2, the J call TRBJ2-1, with TRBD2 matching 13 bases. The CDR3 consists of 15 residues. Losses at the gene ends were 8 bases for V and 10 bases for J; bases not matched to a gene: 11. CDR1 and CDR2 (germline): SGHAT, FQNNGV. CDR3: CASSLRGLAGPEQFF. CDR3 in DNA: TGTGCCAGCTCCCTACGGGGACTAGCGGGACCGGAGCAGTTCTTC.

The chain joins TRBV28 to TRBJ1-6, with no clear D. This CDR3 spans 14 amino acids. Germline loops: CDR1 MDHEN, CDR2 SYDVKM. V lost 6 bases and J 7 bases, leaving 13 bases between the germline ends. The CDR3 loop is CASSHGKGNSPLHF. The CDR3 DNA sequence: TGTGCCAGCAGCCATGGGAAAGGGAATTCACCCCTCCACTTT.

In this sample, this clone turned up once. V gene TRBV5-1 combines with J gene TRBJ2-1, with 13 nucleotides matching TRBD2. The V gene's germline CDR1 is SGHRS and CDR2 YFSETQ. The J segment lost 4 bases and the V segment lost 4 bases, leaving 2 bases of the junction unmatched. The CDR3 runs to 15 residues. CDR3 in DNA: TGCGCCAGCAGCCGGGGACTAGCGGGGTACAATGAGCAGTTCTTC. Its translation: CASSRGLAGYNEQFF.

V and J are TRBV5-6 and TRBJ1-4; 9 positions agree with TRBD1. The CDR3 is made up of 16 amino acids. Germline CDR1 reads SGHDT; CDR2 reads YYEEEE. Trimming at V came to 3 bases and at J to 7 bases, leaving 10 bases not matched to a gene. CDR3 residues: CASSWVGQGRSEKLFF. DNA of the CDR3: TGTGCCAGCAGCTGGGTTGGACAGGGGAGAAGTGAAAAACTGTTTTTT.

This rearrangement joins TRBV10-3 to TRBJ1-1; D uncertain. The CDR3 is 13 residues long. V gave up 3 bases and J gave up 4 bases, with 9 bases separating them. Germline V gene sequence: CDR1 ENHRY, CDR2 SYGVKD. CDR3: CAISENGVTEAFF. CDR3 DNA: TGTGCCATCAGTGAAAATGGGGTCACTGAAGCTTTCTTT.

A single count supports this clone. J is TRBJ2-1 and V is TRBV27, with 7 nucleotides matching TRBD2. The CDR3 extends over 15 amino acids. J was trimmed by 0 bases and V by 4 bases; bases with no gene match: 3. Germline V gene sequence: CDR1 MNHEY, CDR2 SMNVEV (reference sequence). CDR3 amino acids: CASSSSGLSYNEQFF. The DNA for the CDR3 is TGTGCCAGCAGTTCTAGCGGCCTCTCCTACAATGAGCAGTTCTTC.

The CDR3 reads CASSSSFGASGDHEQYF. The CDR3 DNA reads TGTGCCAGCAGTTCATCATTCGGGGCTAGCGGGGACCACGAGCAGTACTTC. The rearrangement uses TRBV28 and TRBJ2-7, with TRBD2 identical over 9 bases. The CDR3 consists of 17 residues. Germline CDR1 reads MDHEN; CDR2 reads SYDVKM. V lost 4 bases to trimming and J lost 5 bases; unmatched junction nucleotides: 15.

Concerning this clone: At the DNA level, this CDR3 is encoded by other sequences in the same sample as well. J is TRBJ1-1 and V is TRBV6-5; no definite D call. The germline gives CDR1 MNHEY, CDR2 SVGAGI. V dropped 5 bases and J dropped 0 bases, with 7 bases sitting between them. This CDR3 has 13 amino acids. CDR3 loop: CASSRGLNTEAFF. Here the CDR3 DNA reads TGTGCCAGCAGTCGAGGGTTGAACACTGAAGCTTTCTTT.

The rearrangement uses TRBV28 and TRBJ1-1, with TRBD1 identical over 7 bases. Germline CDR1 reads MDHEN; CDR2 reads SYDVKM. V shed 4 bases and J 1 base; nucleotides not matched to a gene: 9. This CDR3 comprises 16 residues. The CDR3 bases are TGTGCCAGCAGTTCCGCCCCGGGACAGAAGAACACTGAAGCTTTCTTT. Translated: CASSSAPGQKNTEAFF.

Comment on this clone: Other nucleotide sequences in the sample specify the same CDR3. The V call is TRBV11-2, the J call TRBJ2-5; the match to TRBD2 covers 11 bases. Trimming at V came to 5 bases and at J to 4 bases, leaving 9 bases not matched to a gene. Per germline, CDR1 SGHAT and CDR2 FQNNGV. CDR3 size: 16 residues. The CDR3 sequence: CASSPLAGGLGETQYF. The CDR3 DNA is TGTGCCAGCAGCCCGTTAGCGGGGGGGCTGGGAGAGACCCAGTACTTC.

Regarding this clone: At the DNA level, this CDR3 is encoded by other sequences in the same sample as well. Here the CDR3 reads CASSPGSGSYEQYF. In DNA form, the CDR3 reads TGTGCCAGCTCACCAGGCTCGGGCTCCTACGAGCAGTACTTC. The chain recombines TRBV18 with TRBJ2-7; no firm D call. Germline V lookup: CDR1 KGHSH, CDR2 LQKENI. V lost 2 bases to trimming and J lost 0 bases, with 8 bases between them. The CDR3 contains 14 residues.

The rearrangement links TRBV4-3 to TRBJ2-1, with TRBD2 identical over 7 bases. Germline V CDR1 and CDR2: LGHNA, YSLEER. The CDR3 totals 16 residues. The V gene end was trimmed by 0 bases and the J gene end by 4 bases; junction bases not matched to a gene: 6. DNA of the CDR3: TGCGCCAGCAGCCAAGATGGCAGCGGGGCATACAATGAGCAGTTCTTC. Its translation: CASSQDGSGAYNEQFF.

The CDR3, as DNA: TGCGCCAGCAGCTTGGAACAGGGAGTTGCTGAAGCTTTCTTT. Its protein product is CASSLEQGVAEAFF. The chain carries TRBV5-1 and TRBJ1-1; perhaps TRBD1 as D (6 bases). The germline V gene encodes CDR1 SGHRS and CDR2 YFSETQ. Trimming left V 0 bases short and J 6 bases short, with 12 bases between. This CDR3 region has 14 residues.

V is TRBV27 and J is TRBJ2-7, with 7 nucleotides matching TRBD1. The CDR3 is made up of 16 amino acids. V was clipped by 5 bases and J by 0 bases; unmatched bases: 10. Germline values: CDR1 MNHEY, CDR2 SMNVEV (reference sequence). As DNA, the CDR3 is TGTGCCAGCAGTCCCATCAGAGGGGGCTACTCCTACGAGCAGTACTTC. It encodes CASSPIRGGYSYEQYF.

V is TRBV10-1 and J is TRBJ2-1; 7 bases map to TRBD1. The germline V gene encodes CDR1 WNHNN and CDR2 SYGVQD (reference sequence). The CDR3 has 12 amino acids. The trim removed 4 bases at V and 11 bases at J, leaving 5 bases unmatched. The CDR3 loop reads CASSGQGDKQFF. DNA for the CDR3: TGCGCCAGCAGTGGCCAGGGGGATAAGCAGTTCTTC.

The chain joins TRBV9 to TRBJ2-6; 10 nucleotides line up with TRBD2. The CDR3 has 18 residues. Germline V gene sequence: CDR1 SGDLS, CDR2 YYNGEE. The V gene end was trimmed by 3 bases and the J gene end by 3 bases; junction bases not matched to a gene: 9. In DNA form, the CDR3 reads TGTGCCAGCAGCGAAAGAAGCGGGGGGGCCGTTGGGGCCAACGTCCTGACTTTC. Translation gives CASSERSGGAVGANVLTF.

This rearrangement joins TRBV7-8 to TRBJ1-2; D not certain. This CDR3 region has 14 residues. Germline V gives CDR1 SGHVS, CDR2 FQNEAQ. Trimming removed 1 base from V and 2 bases from J, with 8 bases in between. The CDR3 DNA follows: TGTGCCAGCAGCTTAGTTGCAGTGAACTATGGCTACACCTTC. Its protein product is CASSLVAVNYGYTF. Filled out from reference TRBV7-8 and TRBJ1-2, the complete variable domain reads GAGVSQSPRYKVAKRGQDVALRCDPISGHVSLFWYQQALGQGPEFLTYFQNEAQLDKSGLPSDRFFAERPEGSVSTLKIQRTQQEDSAVYLCASSLVAVNYGYTFGSGTRLTVV.

As concerns this clone: Other DNA variants within this sample encode the same CDR3. The genes are TRBV27 and TRBJ2-7; 12 bases align to TRBD1. CDR3 size: 15 residues. The germline V gene encodes CDR1 MNHEY and CDR2 SMNVEV (reference sequence). V was clipped by 4 bases and J by 4 bases; unmatched bases: 5. The CDR3 reads CASSSLGQGAYEQYF. The CDR3 DNA reads TGTGCCAGCAGTTCCCTGGGACAGGGGGCTTACGAGCAGTACTTC.

The J gene is TRBJ2-3, the V gene TRBV28; D is unresolved. Looked up from germline, CDR1 is MDHEN and CDR2 is SYDVKM. The CDR3 covers 15 residues. V was shortened by 2 bases and J by 2 bases, with 11 bases between the two germline ends. The CDR3 sequence is CASSLLSAVTDTQYF. For the CDR3, the DNA is TGTGCCAGCAGTTTACTCTCTGCTGTCACAGATACGCAGTATTTT.

The chain couples TRBV6-6 to TRBJ2-7; 9 positions agree with TRBD1. Germline V gene data show CDR1 as MNHNY and CDR2 as SVGAGI (reference sequence). This CDR3 has 16 residues. The V and J ends lost 10 bases and 6 bases, in that order; junction bases with no gene match: 19. The CDR3 nucleotides read TGTGCCACCCAGGTCGGTTGGGGACAGGGATCTGGCGAGCAGTACTTC. As protein: CATQVGWGQGSGEQYF.